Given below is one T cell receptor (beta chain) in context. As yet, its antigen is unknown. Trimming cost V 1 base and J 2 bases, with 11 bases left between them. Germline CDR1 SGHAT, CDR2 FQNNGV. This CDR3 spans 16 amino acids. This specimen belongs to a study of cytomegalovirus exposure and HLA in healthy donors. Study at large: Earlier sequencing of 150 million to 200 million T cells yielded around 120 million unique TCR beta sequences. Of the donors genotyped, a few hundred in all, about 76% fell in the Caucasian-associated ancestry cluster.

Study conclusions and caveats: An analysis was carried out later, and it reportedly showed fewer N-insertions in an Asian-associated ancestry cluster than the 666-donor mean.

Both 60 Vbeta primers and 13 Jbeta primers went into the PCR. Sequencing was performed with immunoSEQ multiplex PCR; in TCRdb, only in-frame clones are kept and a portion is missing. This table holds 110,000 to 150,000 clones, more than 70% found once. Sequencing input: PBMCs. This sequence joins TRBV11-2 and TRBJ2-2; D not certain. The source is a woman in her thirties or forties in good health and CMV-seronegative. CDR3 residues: CASSLVPQINTGELFF. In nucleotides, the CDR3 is TGTGCCAGCAGCTTAGTCCCCCAGATAAACACCGGGGAGCTGTTTTTT.